Each of the 20 T cell receptor beta chains below was sequenced from the same sample in a study of T cells in Graves' hyperthyroidism and ophthalmopathy. The investigators amplified TCR beta CDR3 regions from RNA transcripts. First-round RT-PCR with HTBI primers amplified the TCR CDR3 region. TCRdb recomputed calls from the multiplex PCR reads with MiXCR, one row per CDR3 protein. The table shows 250,000 to 300,000 distinct CDR3 sequences, with 13% to 15% occurring only once. Sequencing used blood. The receptors here all came from a woman in her forties with Graves' hyperthyroidism that later progressed to Graves' ophthalmopathy.

The chain combines TRBV20-1 with TRBJ1-1; D remains unclear. The CDR3 loop spans 15 amino acids. Trimming removed 0 bases at V and 1 base at J, with 12 bases between. Germline V gene sequence: CDR1 DFQATT, CDR2 SNEGSKA (reference sequence). CDR3 amino acids: CSARDRERANTEAFF. DNA of the CDR3: TGCAGTGCTAGAGATCGGGAAAGGGCGAACACTGAAGCTTTCTTT.

At least ten counts were recorded for this clonotype. The genes are TRBV12-3 or TRBV12-4 and TRBJ1-1; 10 positions agree with TRBD1. Trimming at V came to 5 bases and at J to 4 bases, leaving 1 base not matched to a gene. The CDR3 covers 13 residues. CDR3 sequence reads: CASSRTGGTEAFF. CDR3 bases: TGTGCCAGCAGTCGGACAGGGGGCACTGAAGCTTTCTTT.

This clonotype showed up many times. The rearrangement links TRBV2 to TRBJ2-7; D ambiguous. Trimming stripped 3 bases from V and 2 bases from J, with 14 bases between. CDR1 and CDR2 (germline): SNHLY, FYNNEI. The CDR3 has 15 residues. The DNA of the CDR3 is TGTGCCAGCAGTGATCTGGGCGGAGTAGCCTACGAGCAGTACTTC. Translating gives CASSDLGGVAYEQYF.

The V and J genes are TRBV7-9 and TRBJ1-3; D is possibly TRBD1 (5 bases). V was clipped by 6 bases and J by 2 bases, with 11 bases between them. Per the germline V gene, CDR1 is SEHNR and CDR2 is FQNEAQ (reference sequence). The CDR3 spans 14 residues. The CDR3 loop is CASRQGPTGNTIYF. In DNA form, the CDR3 reads TGTGCCAGCAGGCAGGGACCTACTGGAAACACCATATATTTT.

This clonotype was detected ten times or more. A read error may account for a junction end that differs from germline. The chain joins TRBV7-9 to TRBJ2-7, with TRBD2 matching 14 bases. The CDR3 loop spans 15 amino acids. Germline CDR1 SEHNR, CDR2 FQNEAQ (reference sequence). CDR3 bases: TGTGCCAGCAGATTAGGGACTAGCGGGAGTGGTGAGCAGTACTTC. It specifies CASRLGTSGSGEQYF.

This clonotype was counted a few times. The J gene is TRBJ2-4, the V gene TRBV7-8; D is tentatively TRBD1 or TRBD2 (5 bases each). Germline CDR1 and CDR2: SGHVS and FQNEAQ. There are 15 residues in the CDR3. The V end lost 2 bases, the J end lost 5 bases, and 13 bases lay between the germline ends. The CDR3 is CASSLYGGGQNIQYF. CDR3 DNA: TGTGCCAGCAGCTTATATGGGGGTGGGCAAAACATTCAGTACTTC.

This clonotype was recorded a few times. The chain's CDR3 is CASSYGEGNSYEQYF. CDR3 DNA: TGTGCCAGCAGTTATGGGGAGGGAAACTCCTACGAGCAGTACTTC. This sequence joins TRBV6-5 and TRBJ2-7; 7 bases fit TRBD2. Germline V gene data show CDR1 as MNHEY and CDR2 as SVGAGI. The trim removed 3 bases at V and 0 bases at J, leaving 5 bases unmatched. The CDR3 consists of 15 residues.

This clonotype has a handful of counts. The junction departs from germline at one end; a sequencing error may be responsible. The V and J genes are TRBV2 and TRBJ2-1; TRBD1 or TRBD2 may be the D gene (5 bases each). CDR1 and CDR2 from the germline V gene are SNHLY and FYNNEI. This CDR3 is built from 13 residues. CDR3 in DNA: TGTGCCAGCAGTGACTTTGGTCGGACCTGGGGGATCTTC. This gives the protein CASSDFGRTWGIF.

In its sample, this clonotype was seen a few times. The chain couples TRBV18 to TRBJ1-4; possible D gene TRBD1, 5 bases. V lost 3 bases, J lost 6 bases, and 14 bases lay in between. In germline, CDR1 is KGHSH, CDR2 LQKENI. CDR3 size: 15 residues. CDR3 nucleotides: TGTGCCAGCTCACCTGGTGGCAGGGCTGATGAAAAACTGTTTTTT. It specifies CASSPGGRADEKLFF.

At least ten counts were recorded for this clonotype. V is TRBV3-1 and J is TRBJ1-5, with no clear D. Trimming removed 1 base at V and 5 bases at J, with 3 bases between. CDR3 size: 12 residues. Germline CDR1 is LGHDT and CDR2 is YNNKEL (reference sequence). This chain's CDR3 is CASSQGDQPQHF. The CDR3 coding sequence is TGTGCCAGCAGCCAAGGAGATCAGCCCCAGCATTTT.

This clonotype was counted at least ten times. V and J are TRBV27 and TRBJ1-2; no clear D gene. The CDR3 is 11 amino acids. Germline assignment: CDR1 MNHEY and CDR2 SMNVEV (reference sequence). The germline V and J ends were trimmed by 8 bases and 11 bases, with 15 bases remaining between them. This chain's CDR3 is CASGIGVRYTF. The CDR3 DNA sequence: TGTGCCAGCGGCATTGGTGTTCGATACACCTTC.

The chain employs TRBV29-1 and TRBJ2-1; 14 bases line up with TRBD2. The germline V gene has CDR1 SQVTM and CDR2 ANQGSEA. With V trimmed by 7 bases and J by 2 bases, 13 bases remained unmatched. The CDR3 contains 18 residues. CDR3: CSASGTSGRRVTYNEQFF. The DNA of the CDR3 is TGCAGCGCCTCGGGGACTAGCGGGAGAAGGGTCACCTACAATGAGCAGTTCTTC.

This clonotype has a count of ten or more. The rearrangement links TRBV9 to TRBJ2-5; D possibly corresponds to TRBD2 (6 bases). Germline CDR1 SGDLS, CDR2 YYNGEE. CDR3 length: 16 residues. V shed 0 bases and J shed 2 bases, with 14 bases lying between them. Written as DNA, the CDR3 is TGTGCCAGCAGCGTAGGTGTGGGAGGCAGTCAAGAGACCCAGTACTTC. Amino acids: CASSVGVGGSQETQYF.

V is TRBV2 and J is TRBJ1-1; D is uncertain. V was trimmed by 1 base and J by 3 bases, leaving 12 bases between them. The V gene's germline CDR1 is SNHLY and CDR2 FYNNEI. This CDR3 region has 15 residues. DNA of the CDR3: TGTGCCAGCAGTGAAGAAGGAAACCTGGACACTGAAGCTTTCTTT. Amino acids: CASSEEGNLDTEAFF.

This clonotype was recorded many times. The V and J genes are TRBV30 and TRBJ2-5; possible D gene TRBD2, 6 bases. The length of the CDR3 is 13 residues. CDR1 is GTSNPN, CDR2 SVGIG, per germline (reference sequence). V lost 0 bases to trimming and J lost 4 bases, with 9 bases between them. CDR3 DNA sequence: TGTGCCTGGAGTGTACGCGGGGCAGAGACCCAGTACTTC. Its protein is CAWSVRGAETQYF.

The sample holds many counts of this clonotype. The gene calls are TRBV6-5 and TRBJ2-5, with TRBD1 as a possible D gene (5 bases). The ends were cut back, 4 bases at V and 5 bases at J, with 17 bases in the middle. The CDR3 loop spans 15 amino acids. Germline values: CDR1 MNHEY, CDR2 SVGAGI. The CDR3 DNA reads TGTGCCAGCAGTTCCTCAGGGCGGTGGGCCGAGACCCAGTACTTC. This gives the protein CASSSSGRWAETQYF.

The gene calls are TRBV4-1 and TRBJ2-6; no clear D. The germline gives CDR1 MGHRA, CDR2 YSYEKL. Trimming took 1 base from V and 1 from J, leaving 11 bases between them. CDR3 length: 17 residues. In DNA, the CDR3 is TGCGCCAGCAGCCAAGCGGGCACTCCGTCTGGGGCCAACGTCCTGACTTTC. Translated, it gives CASSQAGTPSGANVLTF.

This clonotype has a count of ten or more. The V call is TRBV3-1, the J call TRBJ2-5, with D perhaps TRBD1 (6 bases). The V end was cut by 1 base, the J end by 13 bases, with 19 bases between. Per germline, CDR1 LGHDT and CDR2 YNNKEL (reference sequence). This CDR3 spans 14 amino acids. The CDR3 protein is CASSQGGRRDKGYF. As DNA, the CDR3 is TGTGCCAGCAGCCAAGGAGGGAGACGGGACAAGGGGTACTTC.

This clonotype was seen only a few times. Being one base from a much bigger clone, this may be a read error. The chain links TRBV12-3 or TRBV12-4 to TRBJ2-7; tentative D call: TRBD1 (6 bases). The CDR3 contains 14 residues. Trimming cost V 4 bases and J 3 bases, with 13 bases left between them. CDR3 protein: CASSSQQGNYEQYF. CDR3 in DNA: TGTGCCAGCAGTTCCCAACAGGGAAACTACGAGCAGTACTTC.

This clonotype occurred a few times. The chain has TRBV27 and TRBJ1-2; TRBD1 is a possible D gene (5 bases). V dropped 4 bases and J dropped 0 bases, with 18 bases sitting between them. CDR3 size: 17 residues. Germline values: CDR1 MNHEY, CDR2 SMNVEV (reference sequence). CDR3 residues: CASSSMGVGPSNYGYTF. CDR3 DNA: TGTGCCAGCAGTTCCATGGGGGTGGGGCCCTCTAACTATGGCTACACCTTC.